These T cell receptor beta chains were read from a single sample in a study of shared clonotypes between healthy human individuals. This table comes from immunoSEQ multiplex PCR, and its TCRdb copy is limited to in-frame clones, with some not included. The repertoire holds over a million clones, with roughly 96% as singletons. The source material was naive CD4+ T cells sorted from blood. Receptor source: a man in his thirties or forties in good health. Each CDR3 is given with its conserved first and last residue.

V gene,CDR3 protein
TRBV7-9,CASRSTGSSSGANVLTF
TRBV27,CASSLYGIGLDQPQHF
TRBV6-1,CAIKWATEAFF
TRBV18,CASSPAGGRETQYF
TRBV5-1,CASSRASSSRDTQYF
TRBV28,CASSLGIQGEQYF
TRBV27,CASSPPGQGEQPQHF
TRBV19,CASIRVAGAWPGELFF
TRBV18,CASSPPTGLAGLGSYNEQFF
TRBV6-1,CASSERDRGAGELFF
TRBV6-6,CASSHLAGFSYNEQFF
TRBV15,CATSRDPGAYNEQFF
TRBV18,CASSPDRGHAFF
TRBV29-1,CSVQWTYEQYF
TRBV28,CASSLVGYGYTF
TRBV29-1,CSVGENTEAFF
TRBV5-1,CASSLGTSSNEQFF
TRBV9,CASSTPPSTDTQYF
TRBV7-2,CASSAARSSSYNEQFF
TRBV7-2,CASSSKPGPNQAEQFF
TRBV19,CASSSGGLPNEQFF
TRBV2,CASSLRTVSTDTQYF
TRBV6-5,CASSYGGFTNNEQFF